This T cell receptor beta chain is drawn from a study of OX40 agonist ivuxolimab in advanced cancers. Clones were sequenced by immunoSEQ multiplex PCR, and TCRdb holds only the in-frame ones, with some missing. The sample lists roughly 100,000 clones, 86% occurring once. The CDR3 has 19 residues. Germline CDR1 is SGHRS and CDR2 is YFSETQ. The ends lost 3 bases at V and 1 base at J; junction bases unmatched: 14. In its sample, this clone was seen once. The clonotype was recovered from an adult with an advanced solid tumor such as melanoma, head and neck, liver or kidney cancer. The chain uses TRBV5-1 and TRBJ2-5, with 11 nucleotides matching TRBD2. The sequences come from CD4+ or CD8+ T cells sorted from blood, collected in a trial of the OX40 agonist ivuxolimab. DNA of the CDR3: TGCGCCAGCAGCTCAACCTCCTGGCTAGCGGGGGGCTTCCAAGAGACCCAGTACTTC. This sequence encodes CASSSTSWLAGGFQETQYF.